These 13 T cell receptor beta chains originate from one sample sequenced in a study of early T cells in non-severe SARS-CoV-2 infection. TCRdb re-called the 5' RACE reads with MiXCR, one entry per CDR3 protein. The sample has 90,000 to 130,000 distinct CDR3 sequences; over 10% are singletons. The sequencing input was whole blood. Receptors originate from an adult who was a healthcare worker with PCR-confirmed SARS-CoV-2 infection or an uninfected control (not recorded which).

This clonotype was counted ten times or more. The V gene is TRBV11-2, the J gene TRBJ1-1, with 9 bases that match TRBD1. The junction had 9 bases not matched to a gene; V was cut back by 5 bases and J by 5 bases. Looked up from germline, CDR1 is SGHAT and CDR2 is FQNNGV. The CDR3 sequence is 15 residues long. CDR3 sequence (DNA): TGTGCCAGCAGCCCCCGGGACAGGGTAGGAACTGAAGCTTTCTTT. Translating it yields CASSPRDRVGTEAFF. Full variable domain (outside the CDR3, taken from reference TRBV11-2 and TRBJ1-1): EAGVAQSPRYKIIEKRQSVAFWCNPISGHATLYWYQQILGQGPKLLIQFQNNGVVDDSQLPKDRFSAERLKGVDSTLKIQPAKLEDSAVYLCASSPRDRVGTEAFFGQGTRLTVV.

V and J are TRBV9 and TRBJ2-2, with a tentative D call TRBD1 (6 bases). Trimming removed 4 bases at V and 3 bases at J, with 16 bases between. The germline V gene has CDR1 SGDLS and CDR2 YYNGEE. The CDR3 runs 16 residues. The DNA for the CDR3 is TGTGCCAGCAGCTCCTCCCCCGGGACATACACCGGGGAGCTGTTTTTT. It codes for CASSSSPGTYTGELFF.

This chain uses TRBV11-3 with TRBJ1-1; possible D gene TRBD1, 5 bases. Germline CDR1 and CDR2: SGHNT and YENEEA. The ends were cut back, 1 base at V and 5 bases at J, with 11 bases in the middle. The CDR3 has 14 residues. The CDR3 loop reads CASSLGQLRTEAFF. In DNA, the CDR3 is TGTGCCAGCAGCTTAGGACAGCTCCGGACTGAAGCTTTCTTT. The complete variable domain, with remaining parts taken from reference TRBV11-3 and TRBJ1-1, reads EAGVVQSPRYKIIEKKQPVAFWCNPISGHNTLYWYLQNLGQGPELLIRYENEEAVDDSQLPKDRFSAERLKGVDSTLKIQPAELGDSAVYLCASSLGQLRTEAFFGQGTRLTVV.

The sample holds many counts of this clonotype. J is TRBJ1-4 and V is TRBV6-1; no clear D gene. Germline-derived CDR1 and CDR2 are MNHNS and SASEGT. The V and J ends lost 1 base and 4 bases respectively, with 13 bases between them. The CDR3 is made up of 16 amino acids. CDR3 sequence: CASSEGLYTDNEKLFF. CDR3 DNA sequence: TGTGCCAGCAGTGAAGGGTTGTACACGGATAATGAAAAACTGTTTTTT.

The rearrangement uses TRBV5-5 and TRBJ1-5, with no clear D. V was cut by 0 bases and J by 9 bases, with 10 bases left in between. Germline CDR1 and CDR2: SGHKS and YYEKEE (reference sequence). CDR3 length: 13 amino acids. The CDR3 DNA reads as TGTGCCAGCAGCTTGGTGGAATTGACGCCCCAGCATTTT. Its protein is CASSLVELTPQHF. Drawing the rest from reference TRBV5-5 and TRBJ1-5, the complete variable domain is DAGVTQSPTHLIKTRGQQVTLRCSPISGHKSVSWYQQVLGQGPQFIFQYYEKEERGRGNFPDRFSARQFPNYSSELNVNALLLGDSALYLCASSLVELTPQHFGDGTRLSIL.

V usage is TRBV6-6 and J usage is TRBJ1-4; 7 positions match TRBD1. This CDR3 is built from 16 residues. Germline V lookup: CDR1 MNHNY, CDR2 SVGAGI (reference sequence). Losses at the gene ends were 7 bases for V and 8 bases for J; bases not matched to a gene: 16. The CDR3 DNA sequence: TGTGCCAGCACCCGGTGGGAGACAGGGCGGAGAGAAAAACTGTTTTTT. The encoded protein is CASTRWETGRREKLFF.

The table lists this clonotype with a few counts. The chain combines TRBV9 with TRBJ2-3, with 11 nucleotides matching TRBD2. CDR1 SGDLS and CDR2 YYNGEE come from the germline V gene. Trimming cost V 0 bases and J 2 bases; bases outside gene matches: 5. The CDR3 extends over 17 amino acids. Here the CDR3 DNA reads TGTGCCAGCAGCGTAGGGCTAGCGGGAGGCTTCACAGATACGCAGTATTTT. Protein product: CASSVGLAGGFTDTQYF. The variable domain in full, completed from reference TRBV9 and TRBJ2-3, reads DSGVTQTPKHLITATGQRVTLRCSPRSGDLSVYWYQQSLDQGLQFLIQYYNGEERAKGNILERFSAQQFPDLHSELNLSSLELGDSALYFCASSVGLAGGFTDTQYFGPGTRLTVL.

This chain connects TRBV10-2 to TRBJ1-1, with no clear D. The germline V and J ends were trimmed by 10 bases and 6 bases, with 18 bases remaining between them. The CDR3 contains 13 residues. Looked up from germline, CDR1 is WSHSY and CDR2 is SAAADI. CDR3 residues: CAIKGIQRPEAFF. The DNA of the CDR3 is TGCGCCATAAAGGGAATACAACGCCCTGAAGCTTTCTTT.

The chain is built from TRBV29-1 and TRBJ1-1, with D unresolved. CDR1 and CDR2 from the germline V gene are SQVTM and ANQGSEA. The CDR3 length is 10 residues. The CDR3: CGAGNTEAFF. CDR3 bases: TGCGGAGCGGGGAACACTGAAGCTTTCTTT.

DNA for the CDR3: TGTGCCAGCAGCCAGGACTTCAGCTCCTACAATGAGCAGTTCTTC. Translating gives CASSQDFSSYNEQFF. The V call is TRBV11-3, the J call TRBJ2-1; tentative D call: TRBD2 (5 bases). The V end lost 5 bases, the J end lost 0 bases, and 11 bases lay between the germline ends. The V gene's germline CDR1 is SGHNT and CDR2 YENEEA. This CDR3 comprises 15 residues.

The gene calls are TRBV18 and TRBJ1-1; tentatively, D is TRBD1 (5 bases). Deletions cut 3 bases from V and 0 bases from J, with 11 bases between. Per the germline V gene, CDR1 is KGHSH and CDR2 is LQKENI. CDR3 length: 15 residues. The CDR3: CASSPGGQLNTEAFF. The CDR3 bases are TGTGCCAGCTCACCGGGTGGACAATTGAACACTGAAGCTTTCTTT.

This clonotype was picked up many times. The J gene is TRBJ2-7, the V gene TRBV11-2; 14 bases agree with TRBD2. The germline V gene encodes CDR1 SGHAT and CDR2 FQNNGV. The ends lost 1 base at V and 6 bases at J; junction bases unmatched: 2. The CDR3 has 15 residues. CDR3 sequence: CASSLVGLAGGEQYF. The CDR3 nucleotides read TGTGCCAGCAGCTTAGTAGGACTAGCGGGGGGCGAGCAGTACTTC.

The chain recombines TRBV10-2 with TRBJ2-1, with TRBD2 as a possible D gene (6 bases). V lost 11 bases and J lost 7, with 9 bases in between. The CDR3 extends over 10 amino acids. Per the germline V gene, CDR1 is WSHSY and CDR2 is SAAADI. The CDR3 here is CAAGGNEQFF. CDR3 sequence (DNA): TGCGCCGCCGGGGGAAATGAGCAGTTCTTC.